The next 9 T cell receptor beta chains were all read from a single sample in a study of Ad26.COV2.S vaccination and SARS-CoV-2 variants. The treatment was: some 19 received Ad26.COV2.S at low or high dose, single or two shots; 5 received placebo; per-sample allocation not given. Day 63 after the first vaccine or placebo injection was the time point for sampling. TCRdb keeps only in-frame clones here, not all; method: immunoSEQ multiplex PCR. The data contain roughly 410,000 clones, roughly 80% of them singletons. Source: peripheral blood, taken in a trial of Ad26.COV2.S vaccine versus placebo. The receptors were sampled from a person aged 18 to 59 who received the Ad26.COV2.S COVID-19 vaccine or a placebo.

The rearrangement uses TRBV4-3 and TRBJ2-3; D perhaps matches TRBD2 (6 bases). V was trimmed by 0 bases and J by 2 bases, leaving 18 bases between them. Germline loops: CDR1 LGHNA, CDR2 YSLEER. CDR3 length: 18 residues. CDR3 sequence (DNA): TGCGCCAGCAGCCAAGATCCCCCTCATAGCGGATTCACAGATACGCAGTATTTT. Translation gives CASSQDPPHSGFTDTQYF.

The chain has TRBV29-1 and TRBJ2-1; the match to TRBD2 covers 9 bases. J lost 8 bases, V lost 6 bases, and 5 bases had no gene match. The CDR3 extends over 12 amino acids. The germline V gene has CDR1 SQVTM and CDR2 ANQGSEA. CDR3 sequence: CSVAGGGDEQFF. CDR3 nucleotides: TGCAGCGTAGCGGGGGGCGGGGATGAGCAGTTCTTC.

This chain uses TRBV3-1 (or the pseudogene TRBV3-2) with TRBJ2-7; tentative D call: TRBD2 (6 bases). Germline CDR1 and CDR2: LGHDT and YNNKEL (reference sequence). Trimming shortened V by 0 bases and J by 6 bases, and 12 bases separated the two germline ends. CDR3 size: 14 residues. This CDR3 reads CASSQEEGWFEQYF. The CDR3 DNA sequence: TGTGCCAGCAGCCAAGAGGAGGGCTGGTTCGAGCAGTACTTC.

The genes are TRBV27 and TRBJ2-1, with 9 bases matching TRBD1. Per the germline V gene, CDR1 is MNHEY and CDR2 is SMNVEV (reference sequence). This CDR3 contains 14 residues. V trimming: 5 bases; J trimming: 4 bases; junction bases outside the gene matches: 3. CDR3 in amino acids: CASSGTGRYNEQFF. The CDR3 DNA is TGTGCCAGCAGTGGGACAGGGAGGTACAATGAGCAGTTCTTC.

CDR3 sequence reads: CASSPPSKTYEQYF. DNA of the CDR3: TGTGCCAGCTCACCACCCTCAAAGACCTACGAGCAGTACTTC. This chain links TRBV18 with TRBJ2-7; D gene ambiguous. The CDR3 sequence is 14 residues long. V lost 0 bases, J lost 2 bases, and 8 bases lay in between. Germline CDR1 is KGHSH and CDR2 is LQKENI.

The rearrangement links TRBV7-3 to TRBJ2-3; D is uncertain. V lost 5 bases and J 2 bases, leaving 8 bases between the germline ends. Germline V gene sequence: CDR1 SGHTA, CDR2 FQGTGA. The CDR3 is 13 amino acids. In DNA, the CDR3 is TGTGCCAGCAGCCCTCGAATCACAGATACGCAGTATTTT. Its translation: CASSPRITDTQYF.

V is TRBV18 and J is TRBJ1-1; D is perhaps TRBD1 (6 bases). Trimming left V 3 bases short and J 4 bases short, with 18 bases between. The CDR3 has 16 amino acids. The germline V gene encodes CDR1 KGHSH and CDR2 LQKENI. The CDR3 reads CASSPQGSTTRTEAFF. The CDR3 DNA reads TGTGCCAGCTCACCTCAGGGGTCCACGACGCGCACTGAAGCTTTCTTT. The whole variable domain, filled in from reference TRBV18 and TRBJ1-1, reads NAGVMQNPRHLVRRRGQEARLRCSPMKGHSHVYWYRQLPEEGLKFMVYLQKENIIDESGMPKERFSAEFPKEGPSILRIQQVVRGDSAAYFCASSPQGSTTRTEAFFGQGTRLTVV.

This clone was observed a few times. The genes are TRBV19 and TRBJ2-7, with D tentatively TRBD2 (6 bases). V dropped 5 bases and J dropped 7 bases, with 15 bases sitting between them. This CDR3 has 13 residues. From germline, CDR1 is LNHDA and CDR2 SQIVND (reference sequence). CDR3 nucleotides: TGTGCCAGTAGTCCAGGGACTGCGCGGGAGCAGTACTTC. It encodes CASSPGTAREQYF.

This clone was observed a few times. In DNA, the CDR3 is TGCGCCACCTCGTCGGGGGGGGGCTACAATGAGCAGTTCTTC. Its protein is CATSSGGGYNEQFF. This chain connects TRBV10-1 to TRBJ2-1; 8 positions agree with TRBD2. CDR1 and CDR2 from the germline V gene are WNHNN and SYGVQD (reference sequence). The CDR3 runs to 14 residues. Trimming at V came to 10 bases and at J to 3 bases, leaving 8 bases not matched to a gene.